This T cell receptor (beta chain) was observed in a study of esophageal squamous cell carcinoma under preoperative chemotherapy. Time point here: before preoperative PTX-NDP chemotherapy. Paclitaxel-nedaplatin chemotherapy was given to patients ahead of their surgery. One entry per CDR3 protein, called by TCRdb with MiXCR from the PCR reads. Altogether about 30,000 distinct CDR3 sequences are present, roughly half being singletons, with the ten largest covering roughly 12%. Study-level results: Tumor-infiltrating lymphocytes showed no significant post-chemotherapy TCR diversity increase, unlike peripheral T cells. Abundant clones tended to shrink rather than expand after paclitaxel-nedaplatin. After treatment, tumor-infiltrating lymphocytes seemed to come partly from incoming peripheral T cells, not only local changes.

This clonotype was seen many times. Its antigen is still unknown. The V and J ends lost 5 bases and 8 bases, in that order; junction bases with no gene match: 6. The germline V gene has CDR1 SGHTA and CDR2 FQGTGA. The CDR3 is 13 residues long. This specimen was collected from a patient given preoperative chemotherapy. J is TRBJ2-1 and V is TRBV7-3, with 7 positions matching TRBD1. This receptor was identified in a human donor with esophageal squamous cell carcinoma. The donor label of this sample is uncertain. The CDR3 nucleotides read TGTGCCAGCAGCCTACAGGGGCGGGATGAGCAGTTCTTC. Protein sequence: CASSLQGRDEQFF.